The TCR beta chain under discussion was sequenced for a study of Ad26.COV2.S vaccination and SARS-CoV-2 variants. Sequencing used immunoSEQ multiplex PCR; TCRdb keeps in-frame clones, though not all of them. The data hold 300,000 to 350,000 clones, with approximately 87% observed a single time. The sample's treatment: roughly 20 received Ad26.COV2.S at low or high dose, single or two shots; 5 received placebo; per-sample allocation not given. The study sampled participants on day 63 after the first vaccine or placebo injection. The CDR3 contains 17 residues. Germline V lookup: CDR1 SGHVS, CDR2 FNYEAQ. V was pared by 1 base and J by 5 bases, with 18 bases between.

This sample comprised peripheral blood, obtained in a trial of Ad26.COV2.S vaccine versus placebo. This clonotype was obtained from a person between 18 and 65 years old who received the Ad26.COV2.S COVID-19 vaccine or a placebo. The chain links TRBV7-6 to TRBJ2-1, with D possibly called TRBD1 or TRBD2 (5 bases each). The DNA of the CDR3 is TGTGCCAGCAGCTTAGAGGTTAAGGGACGTATTAACAATGAGCAGTTCTTC. Translated, it gives CASSLEVKGRINNEQFF.